A selection of T cell receptor beta chains follows, all from one sample in a study of beta chain features in type 1 diabetes. The assay was immunoSEQ multiplex PCR, and TCRdb's table has in-frame clones only and misses some. The data contain 680,000 or so clones, 15% of them seen just once; the ten biggest clones take up under 0.095%. The sample taken for sequencing was naive CD4+ T cells from blood. Receptor source: a man aged 18 to 35 in good health. The CDR3 runs from the conserved cysteine through the conserved F or W. The order of the fields is D gene, J gene, clone size, V gene, CDR3 DNA, CDR3 protein. The D gene is left open where the match is weak. Clone size is not always given. Where it is, it says once, few, many or a class for expanded clones.

d_call: TRBD2; j_call: TRBJ2-3; clone_size: NA; v_call: TRBV9; cdr3_nt: TGTGCCAGCAGCGTACGCGGGGGGACTAGCACAGATACGCAGTATTTT; cdr3_aa: CASSVRGGTSTDTQYF
d_call: NA; j_call: TRBJ1-3; clone_size: few; v_call: TRBV2; cdr3_nt: TGTGCCAGCACCTACAGGGATTACTCTGGAAACACCATATATTTT; cdr3_aa: CASTYRDYSGNTIYF
d_call: NA; j_call: TRBJ1-1; clone_size: NA; v_call: TRBV5-1; cdr3_nt: TGCGCCAGCAGCTTGGGACAGTCCATGAACACTGAAGCTTTCTTT; cdr3_aa: CASSLGQSMNTEAFF
d_call: NA; j_call: TRBJ2-5; clone_size: few; v_call: TRBV11-2; cdr3_nt: TGTGCCAGCAGCTTAGGTCGGGACCCTCCTAGCCGGGACTTC; cdr3_aa: CASSLGRDPPSRDF
d_call: NA; j_call: TRBJ1-1; clone_size: NA; v_call: TRBV7-3; cdr3_nt: TGTGCCAGCAGCTTAATGAGCCAGTCGGAAGCTTTCTTT; cdr3_aa: CASSLMSQSEAFF
d_call: TRBD2; j_call: TRBJ2-3; clone_size: few; v_call: TRBV29-1; cdr3_nt: TGCAGCGTTGCGGCTAGCGGGGGAGATACGCAGTATTTT; cdr3_aa: CSVAASGGDTQYF
d_call: TRBD1; j_call: TRBJ2-1; clone_size: few; v_call: TRBV7-9; cdr3_nt: TGTGCCAGCAGCTCAAGTTCCTCCTCGACAGGGATCTTC; cdr3_aa: CASSSSSSSTGIF
d_call: NA; j_call: TRBJ1-2; clone_size: NA; v_call: TRBV10-3; cdr3_nt: TGTGCCATCAGTGAAATACAGGCCTTTGGCTACACCTTC; cdr3_aa: CAISEIQAFGYTF
d_call: NA; j_call: TRBJ1-1; clone_size: few; v_call: TRBV30; cdr3_nt: TGTGCCTGGCAGGTTCCCCAGGCTTTCTTT; cdr3_aa: CAWQVPQAFF
d_call: NA; j_call: TRBJ2-1; clone_size: NA; v_call: TRBV11-2; cdr3_nt: TGTGCCAGCAGCGAGCTAAGGGGATCCTACAATGAGCAGTTCTTC; cdr3_aa: CASSELRGSYNEQFF
d_call: TRBD1; j_call: TRBJ2-7; clone_size: NA; v_call: TRBV6-5; cdr3_nt: TGTGCCAGCAGGGTTACCCGGGACAGTCACTACGAGCAGTACTTC; cdr3_aa: CASRVTRDSHYEQYF
d_call: NA; j_call: TRBJ1-6; clone_size: few; v_call: TRBV5-5; cdr3_nt: TGTGCCAGCAGCCGCGCTTCAACACGGGGAAGCTCCTATAATTCACCCCTCCACTTT; cdr3_aa: CASSRASTRGSSYNSPLHF
d_call: NA; j_call: TRBJ1-1; clone_size: NA; v_call: TRBV7-9; cdr3_nt: TGTGCCAGCAGCGTTAGACAGCAGAACACTGAAGCTTTCTTT; cdr3_aa: CASSVRQQNTEAFF
d_call: NA; j_call: TRBJ1-5; clone_size: few; v_call: TRBV5-6; cdr3_nt: TGTGCCAGCAGCTTGGCCGCGGCGCCTAGCAATCAGCCCCAGCATTTT; cdr3_aa: CASSLAAAPSNQPQHF
d_call: TRBD1; j_call: TRBJ2-5; clone_size: few; v_call: TRBV6-6; cdr3_nt: TGTGCCAGCAGTGCCCTGACAGGGGGTTGGCAAGAGACCCAGTACTTC; cdr3_aa: CASSALTGGWQETQYF
d_call: NA; j_call: TRBJ1-5; clone_size: NA; v_call: TRBV15; cdr3_nt: TGTGCCACCAGCAGAGGAGCCCCTCAGCCCCAGCATTTT; cdr3_aa: CATSRGAPQPQHF
d_call: TRBD2; j_call: TRBJ2-1; clone_size: few; v_call: TRBV20-1; cdr3_nt: TGCAGTGCTAGATCCCTAGCGGTGGTCTTC; cdr3_aa: CSARSLAVVF
d_call: NA; j_call: TRBJ1-3; clone_size: few; v_call: TRBV7-9; cdr3_nt: TGTGCCAGCAGCTCCCTGGACCCTGGAAACACCATATATTTT; cdr3_aa: CASSSLDPGNTIYF
d_call: NA; j_call: TRBJ2-2; clone_size: few; v_call: TRBV14; cdr3_nt: TGTGCCAGCAGCCAACAGGCAGTTAAGACCGGGGAGCTGTTTTTT; cdr3_aa: CASSQQAVKTGELFF
d_call: NA; j_call: TRBJ2-2; clone_size: NA; v_call: TRBV5-4; cdr3_nt: TGTGCCAGCAGCCGCTTTTGGGACACCGGGGAGCTGTTTTTT; cdr3_aa: CASSRFWDTGELFF
d_call: TRBD1; j_call: TRBJ2-5; clone_size: NA; v_call: TRBV11-2; cdr3_nt: TGTGCCAGCAGCACCTGGACAGGGCTAGTCACCATAGAGACCCAGTACTTC; cdr3_aa: CASSTWTGLVTIETQYF
d_call: NA; j_call: TRBJ1-4; clone_size: NA; v_call: TRBV9; cdr3_nt: TGTGCCAGCAGCGTAGATAGGCGGGCTAATGAAAAACTGTTTTTT; cdr3_aa: CASSVDRRANEKLFF
d_call: NA; j_call: TRBJ1-2; clone_size: few; v_call: TRBV10-3; cdr3_nt: TGTGCCATCAGTGAGTCCGGGAACTATGGCTACACCTTC; cdr3_aa: CAISESGNYGYTF
d_call: NA; j_call: TRBJ1-5; clone_size: NA; v_call: TRBV7-8; cdr3_nt: TGTGCCAGCAGCTTAGCCTCGTATAGCAATCAGCCCCAGCATTTT; cdr3_aa: CASSLASYSNQPQHF
d_call: NA; j_call: TRBJ2-5; clone_size: few; v_call: TRBV30; cdr3_nt: TGTGCCGGAGGGTACCAAGAGACCCAGTACTTC; cdr3_aa: CAGGYQETQYF
d_call: NA; j_call: TRBJ2-1; clone_size: few; v_call: TRBV7-2; cdr3_nt: TGTGCCAGCAGCCGGACCGGAGGAGGGGACGAGCAGTTCTTC; cdr3_aa: CASSRTGGGDEQFF
d_call: NA; j_call: TRBJ1-3; clone_size: NA; v_call: TRBV14; cdr3_nt: TGTGCCAGCAGCCAAGAAAGGTATTCGTACGGAAACACCATATATTTT; cdr3_aa: CASSQERYSYGNTIYF
d_call: TRBD1; j_call: TRBJ1-2; clone_size: many; v_call: TRBV10-3; cdr3_nt: TGTGCCATCACAGGGGGACACGTTGACTATGGCTACACCTTC; cdr3_aa: CAITGGHVDYGYTF
d_call: NA; j_call: TRBJ1-2; clone_size: few; v_call: TRBV29-1; cdr3_nt: TGCAGCGTTGAAGGGACATCTAACTATGGCTACACCTTC; cdr3_aa: CSVEGTSNYGYTF
d_call: TRBD2; j_call: TRBJ2-3; clone_size: few; v_call: TRBV9; cdr3_nt: TGTGCCAGCAGCGTAAGAAATTCGTTGGGAGGGGGCACAGATACGCAGTATTTT; cdr3_aa: CASSVRNSLGGGTDTQYF
d_call: NA; j_call: TRBJ2-3; clone_size: NA; v_call: TRBV19; cdr3_nt: TGTGCCACCCGCGGGACAGCTAGCACAGATACGCAGTATTTT; cdr3_aa: CATRGTASTDTQYF
d_call: TRBD2; j_call: TRBJ2-3; clone_size: few; v_call: TRBV9; cdr3_nt: TGTGCCAGCAGCACCCGGGGGGGCCATGCAGATACGCAGTATTTT; cdr3_aa: CASSTRGGHADTQYF
d_call: TRBD1; j_call: TRBJ1-2; clone_size: NA; v_call: TRBV5-1; cdr3_nt: TGCGCCAGCAGCTCGGGACAGCCCTATGGCTACACCTTC; cdr3_aa: CASSSGQPYGYTF
d_call: NA; j_call: TRBJ2-5; clone_size: few; v_call: TRBV5-1; cdr3_nt: TGCGCCAGCAGCTTAGGACAGATCGAGGAGACCCAGTACTTC; cdr3_aa: CASSLGQIEETQYF
d_call: TRBD1; j_call: TRBJ2-3; clone_size: few; v_call: TRBV7-2; cdr3_nt: TGTGCCAGCTCCCGGGACAGGGGGCGCGGCACAGATACGCAGTATTTT; cdr3_aa: CASSRDRGRGTDTQYF
d_call: TRBD2; j_call: TRBJ2-2; clone_size: NA; v_call: TRBV11-2; cdr3_nt: TGTGCCAGCAGCTCTCGAGGAGCGGGAGTCACCGGGGAGCTGTTTTTT; cdr3_aa: CASSSRGAGVTGELFF
d_call: NA; j_call: TRBJ1-1; clone_size: NA; v_call: TRBV15; cdr3_nt: TGTGCCACCTACGACAGGAACGCTTGGGTGTTCTTTACGACTGTTGGAGCTTTCTTT; cdr3_aa: CATYDRNAWVFFTTVGAFF
d_call: TRBD1; j_call: TRBJ2-7; clone_size: NA; v_call: TRBV11-2; cdr3_nt: TGTGCCAGCAGCCAACAGGGGGTTGGCTACGAGCAGTACTTC; cdr3_aa: CASSQQGVGYEQYF
d_call: NA; j_call: TRBJ1-2; clone_size: NA; v_call: TRBV4-3; cdr3_nt: TGCGCCAGCAGCCAAGTGGCAGGATCTAATAGATATGGCTACACCTTC; cdr3_aa: CASSQVAGSNRYGYTF
d_call: NA; j_call: TRBJ2-7; clone_size: few; v_call: TRBV19; cdr3_nt: TGTGCCAGTAGTATTGGCGGGAAAAGATCCTACGAGCAGTACTTC; cdr3_aa: CASSIGGKRSYEQYF
d_call: NA; j_call: TRBJ1-1; clone_size: few; v_call: TRBV6-5; cdr3_nt: TGTGCCAGCAGTTACGGAGGGGGCACTGAAGCTTTCTTT; cdr3_aa: CASSYGGGTEAFF
d_call: TRBD1; j_call: TRBJ2-5; clone_size: few; v_call: TRBV9; cdr3_nt: TGTGCCAGCAGCGTAGGACAGGGGGAGAAGACCCAGTACTTC; cdr3_aa: CASSVGQGEKTQYF
d_call: NA; j_call: TRBJ1-4; clone_size: NA; v_call: TRBV7-9; cdr3_nt: TGTGCCAGCAGCGAAAACTCAGGTTCCAAACTGTTTTTT; cdr3_aa: CASSENSGSKLFF
d_call: NA; j_call: TRBJ2-7; clone_size: few; v_call: TRBV6-1; cdr3_nt: TGTGCCAGCCTAGACGACGCCTTGAACCACGAGCAGTACTTC; cdr3_aa: CASLDDALNHEQYF
d_call: NA; j_call: TRBJ1-1; clone_size: NA; v_call: TRBV4-2; cdr3_nt: TGTGCCAGCAGCCGTCCGATCATGGGCACTGAAGCTTTCTTT; cdr3_aa: CASSRPIMGTEAFF
d_call: TRBD2; j_call: TRBJ2-7; clone_size: NA; v_call: TRBV7-2; cdr3_nt: TGTGCCAGCAGCTTAGGAACTAGCGGGGAGCAGTACTTC; cdr3_aa: CASSLGTSGEQYF
d_call: TRBD1; j_call: TRBJ2-7; clone_size: NA; v_call: TRBV2; cdr3_nt: TGTGCCAGCAGTGGTCTGGGACAGGGGGCGAAGTACGAGCAGTACTTC; cdr3_aa: CASSGLGQGAKYEQYF
d_call: NA; j_call: TRBJ1-2; clone_size: once; v_call: TRBV6-5; cdr3_nt: TGTGCCAGCAGTTTGACAGCGAACTATGGCTACACCTTC; cdr3_aa: CASSLTANYGYTF
d_call: TRBD1; j_call: TRBJ1-2; clone_size: NA; v_call: TRBV28; cdr3_nt: TGTGCCAGCAGGACCGGGACAGGGACTGGCTACACCTTC; cdr3_aa: CASRTGTGTGYTF
d_call: NA; j_call: TRBJ1-2; clone_size: NA; v_call: TRBV5-1; cdr3_nt: TGCGCCAGCAGCTTGGGTCCCCTTACAGGGTACGGCTACACCTTC; cdr3_aa: CASSLGPLTGYGYTF
d_call: TRBD2; j_call: TRBJ2-1; clone_size: once; v_call: TRBV7-3; cdr3_nt: TGTGCCAGCAGCTTATTACCCATCCCACTAGCGGGAGCCCAAAATGAGCAGTTCTTC; cdr3_aa: CASSLLPIPLAGAQNEQFF
d_call: TRBD1; j_call: TRBJ2-5; clone_size: few; v_call: TRBV6-6; cdr3_nt: TGTGCCAGCAGTCCCCGGGACAGGGGAAAAGTTGAGACCCAGTACTTC; cdr3_aa: CASSPRDRGKVETQYF
d_call: NA; j_call: TRBJ2-7; clone_size: few; v_call: TRBV16; cdr3_nt: TGTGCCAGCAGCAAGAAAGCAAGGGCCCCTGGGCCACTCTACGAGCAGTACTTC; cdr3_aa: CASSKKARAPGPLYEQYF
d_call: NA; j_call: TRBJ2-2; clone_size: NA; v_call: TRBV5-1; cdr3_nt: TGCGCCAGCAGCCCGAACGGGGCTTACGGGGAGCTGTTTTTT; cdr3_aa: CASSPNGAYGELFF
d_call: NA; j_call: TRBJ2-7; clone_size: few; v_call: TRBV7-9; cdr3_nt: TGTGCCAGCAGCTCGGACGGAACCAGCTACGAGCAGTACTTC; cdr3_aa: CASSSDGTSYEQYF